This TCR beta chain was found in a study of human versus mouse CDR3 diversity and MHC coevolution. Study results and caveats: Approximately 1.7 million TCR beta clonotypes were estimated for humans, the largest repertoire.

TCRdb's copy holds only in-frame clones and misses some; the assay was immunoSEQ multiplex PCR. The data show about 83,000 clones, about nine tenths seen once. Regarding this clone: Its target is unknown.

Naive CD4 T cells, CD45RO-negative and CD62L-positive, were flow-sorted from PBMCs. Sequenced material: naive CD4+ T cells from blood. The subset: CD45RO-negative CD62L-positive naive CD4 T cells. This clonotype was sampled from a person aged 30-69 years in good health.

CDR3 protein: CASSDWERPYEQYF. The CDR3 nucleotides read TGTGCCAGCAGTGACTGGGAGCGGCCCTACGAGCAGTACTTC. The genes are TRBV2 and TRBJ2-7; possible D gene TRBD2, 5 bases. Germline CDR1 and CDR2: SNHLY and FYNNEI. Trimming removed 3 bases at V and 2 bases at J, with 11 bases between. This CDR3 is built from 14 residues.